The entry below describes one T cell receptor (beta chain). Antigen: not known. Both 60 Vbeta primers and 13 Jbeta primers went into the PCR. Here immunoSEQ multiplex PCR was the method, and the copy in TCRdb shows in-frame clones only, minus some. The repertoire holds about 180,000 clones, with more than 75% as singletons. With V trimmed by 5 bases and J by 0 bases, 3 bases remained unmatched. Germline assignment: CDR1 SNHLY and CDR2 FYNNEI. The CDR3 sequence is 16 residues long. The data were obtained in a study of cytomegalovirus exposure and HLA in healthy donors. Findings and limits, study-wide: CMV serostatus was the only recorded immune exposure for donors. An analysis that was carried out later associated 16,951 TCR beta sequences with HLA alleles at 0.05 false discovery rate. Among CMV-associated TCR beta chains, most appeared HLA-restricted in a later analysis.

This receptor was taken from a woman in her 30s in good health and CMV-seropositive. Sequencing was performed on PBMCs. The chain carries TRBV2 and TRBJ2-1, with 11 bases identical to TRBD2. CDR3 sequence (DNA): TGTGCCAGCAGTTCTAGCGGGGGGTACTCCTACAATGAGCAGTTCTTC. Its protein product is CASSSSGGYSYNEQFF.